The TCR beta chain under discussion was sequenced for a study of cytomegalovirus exposure and HLA in healthy donors. The V and J ends lost 6 bases and 5 bases respectively, with 16 bases between them. The CDR3 has 14 residues. Germline V lookup: CDR1 MNHNY, CDR2 SVGAGI (reference sequence). Researchers ran the PCR with 60 Vbeta and 13 Jbeta primers. Here immunoSEQ multiplex PCR was the method, and the copy in TCRdb shows in-frame clones only, minus some. This table holds 100,000 to 150,000 clones, roughly 83% found once. This receptor was taken from a girl aged 2 to 10 in good health and CMV-seronegative. Specimen: PBMCs. V usage is TRBV6-6 and J usage is TRBJ1-1; D is perhaps TRBD1 (6 bases). Here the CDR3 DNA reads TGTGCCAGCAGGGGAATCAGGGGTGGGACTGAAGCTTTCTTT. Residues: CASRGIRGGTEAFF.